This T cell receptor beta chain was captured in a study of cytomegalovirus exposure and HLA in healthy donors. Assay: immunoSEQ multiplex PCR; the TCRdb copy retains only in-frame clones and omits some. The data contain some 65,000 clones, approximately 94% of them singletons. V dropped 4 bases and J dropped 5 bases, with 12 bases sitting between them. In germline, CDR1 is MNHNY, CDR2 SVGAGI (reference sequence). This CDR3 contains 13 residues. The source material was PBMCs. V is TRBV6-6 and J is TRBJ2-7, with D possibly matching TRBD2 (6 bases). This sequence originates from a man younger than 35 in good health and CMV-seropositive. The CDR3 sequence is CASSLIGEDEQYF. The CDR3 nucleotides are TGTGCCAGCAGTTTGATAGGGGAGGACGAGCAGTACTTC.